The 21 T cell receptor beta chains given below trace back to one sample, sequenced in a study of blood T cell repertoires in COVID-19. The protocol was immunoSEQ multiplex PCR, while the TCRdb copy is restricted to in-frame clones and leaves out a portion. Among about 120,000 clones listed, roughly 80% were seen once. The material sequenced was peripheral blood. These receptors were taken from a human donor in a cohort sampled during active COVID-19.

This chain joins TRBV4-1 and TRBJ1-2; D is unclear. With 1 base removed from V and 4 bases from J, the gap between germline ends came to 13 bases. Germline V lookup: CDR1 MGHRA, CDR2 YSYEKL. CDR3 length: 15 amino acids. The chain's CDR3 is CASSQGEGISYGYTF. The CDR3 coding sequence is TGCGCCAGCAGCCAAGGGGAGGGAATAAGCTATGGCTACACCTTC.

This chain connects TRBV18 to TRBJ2-5; 7 bases line up with TRBD1. Germline CDR1 is KGHSH and CDR2 is LQKENI. V lost 6 bases to trimming and J lost 2 bases; unmatched junction nucleotides: 3. There are 13 residues in the CDR3. CDR3 in DNA: TGTGCCAGCTCCCGGGACAGACAAGAGACCCAGTACTTC. Encoded protein: CASSRDRQETQYF.

The chain uses TRBV11-2 and TRBJ2-5; 7 bases map to TRBD2. Germline values: CDR1 SGHAT, CDR2 FQNNGV. J lost 5 bases, V lost 1 base, and 7 bases had no gene match. The length of the CDR3 is 15 residues. DNA for the CDR3: TGTGCCAGCAGCTTAGCCCGGACTAGAGGGGAGACCCAGTACTTC. Translating gives CASSLARTRGETQYF.

The V and J genes are TRBV5-1 and TRBJ2-5; 8 nucleotides match TRBD2. The germline V gene has CDR1 SGHRS and CDR2 YFSETQ. V was pared by 0 bases and J by 5 bases, with 3 bases of the junction left unmatched. The CDR3 length is 14 residues. The CDR3 region has the DNA TGCGCCAGCAGCTTGGGGACTAGCTTCGAGACCCAGTACTTC. Amino acids: CASSLGTSFETQYF.

For the CDR3, the DNA is TGTGCCAGCAGTGATTCAGGGGCCAAAAACATTCAGTACTTC. It yields the protein CASSDSGAKNIQYF. The chain joins TRBV6-1 to TRBJ2-4; possible D gene TRBD1, 5 bases. CDR1 is MNHNS, CDR2 SASEGT, per germline. The CDR3 is made up of 14 amino acids. Trimming removed 3 bases from V and 1 base from J, with 7 bases in between.

V is TRBV7-2 and J is TRBJ1-1, with 8 nucleotides matching TRBD1. Unmatched junction bases numbered 9, after V lost 5 bases and J lost 1 base. Germline values: CDR1 SGHTA, CDR2 FQGNSA. The CDR3 is 16 amino acids. In DNA, the CDR3 is TGTGCCAGCAGCACCTGGGACAGGCAACAGAACACTGAAGCTTTCTTT. Translating it yields CASSTWDRQQNTEAFF.

This clone was observed a single time. The chain couples TRBV5-4 to TRBJ2-7; tentative D call: TRBD2 (6 bases). Germline V gene sequence: CDR1 SGHNT, CDR2 YYREEE (reference sequence). The CDR3 totals 15 residues. V was trimmed by 4 bases and J by 2 bases, leaving 16 bases between them. The CDR3 DNA follows: TGTGCCAGCAGCCCGGACGGGGGTGGGACCTACGAGCAGTACTTC. Protein sequence: CASSPDGGGTYEQYF.

V usage is TRBV4-3 and J usage is TRBJ1-4; D might be TRBD1 (6 bases). This CDR3 contains 16 residues. Between the trimmed V and J ends, which lost 1 base and 6 bases, there was a span of 15 bases. Germline CDR1 reads LGHNA; CDR2 reads YSLEER. The CDR3 loop reads CASSQVLGGIDEKLFF. DNA of the CDR3: TGCGCCAGCAGCCAAGTACTAGGGGGTATCGATGAAAAACTGTTTTTT.

V gene TRBV15 combines with J gene TRBJ2-7; 8 bases are shared with TRBD2. Germline CDR1 reads LNHNV; CDR2 reads YYDKDF (reference sequence). This CDR3 region has 15 residues. After removal of 3 bases from V and 0 bases from J, the junction contained 4 bases not matched to a gene. The CDR3 spells CATSRGSGDSYEQYF. The CDR3 nucleotides are TGTGCCACCAGCAGGGGTAGCGGGGACTCCTACGAGCAGTACTTC. The full variable domain, completed using reference TRBV15 and TRBJ2-7, is DAMVIQNPRYQVTQFGKPVTLSCSQTLNHNVMYWYQQKSSQAPKLLFHYYDKDFNNEADTPDNFQSRRPNTSFCFLDIRSPGLGDTAMYLCATSRGSGDSYEQYFGPGTRLTVT.

The V gene is TRBV6-2 or TRBV6-3, the J gene TRBJ1-1; D not certain. CDR1 is MNHEY, CDR2 SVGEGT, per germline. Trimming removed 0 bases from V and 0 bases from J, with 11 bases in between. The length of the CDR3 is 16 residues. CDR3 nucleotides: TGTGCCAGCAGTTACTCGGAGTTCTCTCTGAACACTGAAGCTTTCTTT. Protein product: CASSYSEFSLNTEAFF.

This clone was counted once. The chain employs TRBV2 and TRBJ2-2; TRBD1 matches at 8 bases. CDR3 length equals 17 residues. Looked up from germline, CDR1 is SNHLY and CDR2 is FYNNEI. V shed 7 bases, J shed 8 bases, and the junction held 18 bases outside the gene matches. The CDR3 reads CASIGVPGQDLRGELFF. DNA for the CDR3: TGTGCCAGCATTGGGGTACCGGGACAGGACCTCCGAGGGGAGCTGTTTTTT.

This clone was detected a few times. The J gene is TRBJ2-2, the V gene TRBV27; 13 positions match TRBD2. The germline V gene has CDR1 MNHEY and CDR2 SMNVEV (reference sequence). The junction had 11 bases not matched to a gene; V was cut back by 7 bases and J by 6 bases. CDR3 length equals 17 residues. The chain's CDR3 is CASTRLAGGSEAGELFF. CDR3 DNA sequence: TGTGCCAGCACCAGACTAGCGGGAGGTTCAGAGGCCGGGGAGCTGTTTTTT.

The gene calls are TRBV29-1 and TRBJ1-2; unclear D gene. Germline CDR1 is SQVTM and CDR2 is ANQGSEA. This CDR3 comprises 11 residues. V was shortened by 5 bases and J by 2 bases, with 6 bases between the two germline ends. The CDR3 reads CSVPRNYGYTF. The CDR3 nucleotides are TGCAGCGTTCCACGGAACTATGGCTACACCTTC.

By sample share, this clone is medium-sized (0.01 to 0.1%). The chain uses TRBV11-2 and TRBJ1-4; possible D gene TRBD1, 5 bases. The germline V gene has CDR1 SGHAT and CDR2 FQNNGV. This CDR3 has 16 amino acids. Trimming took 8 bases from V and 7 from J, leaving 23 bases between them. The CDR3 reads CASSPSWGGDSEKLFF. The CDR3 DNA is TGTGCCAGCTCTCCCTCCTGGGGCGGGGATTCTGAAAAACTGTTTTTT.

This clone was observed a few times. The rearrangement links TRBV5-1 to TRBJ1-4; D is ambiguous. The CDR3 covers 16 residues. With 4 bases removed from V and 5 bases from J, the gap between germline ends came to 18 bases. Germline CDR1 and CDR2: SGHRS and YFSETQ. The CDR3 DNA reads TGCGCCAGCAGCGGCAGCGGGCGTCACCTAAATGAAAAACTGTTTTTT. Translated, it gives CASSGSGRHLNEKLFF.

The CDR3 bases are TGTGCCAGTAGTGGACTAGCGGGGGCAGGTACGCAGTATTTT. This translates into CASSGLAGAGTQYF. The chain employs TRBV19 and TRBJ2-3, with 13 bases fitting TRBD2. The V gene end was trimmed by 5 bases and the J gene end by 8 bases; junction bases not matched to a gene: 4. CDR1 and CDR2 from the germline V gene are LNHDA and SQIVND (reference sequence). The CDR3 covers 14 residues.

This chain uses TRBV6-5 with TRBJ2-5; perhaps TRBD2 as D (7 bases). The CDR3 is made up of 15 amino acids. Germline CDR1 MNHEY, CDR2 SVGAGI. V was shortened by 7 bases and J by 1 base, with 16 bases between the two germline ends. The CDR3 region is CASTRIGGGQETQYF. For the CDR3, the DNA is TGTGCCAGCACCCGAATAGGGGGGGGCCAAGAGACCCAGTACTTC.

The V call is TRBV9, the J call TRBJ2-1; 9 bases agree with TRBD1. Germline V gene lookup returns CDR1 SGDLS and CDR2 YYNGEE. The J segment lost 9 bases and the V segment lost 4 bases, leaving 5 bases of the junction unmatched. This CDR3 region has 13 residues. This CDR3 reads CASSLLQGAEQFF. DNA of the CDR3: TGTGCCAGCAGCCTACTACAGGGGGCTGAGCAGTTCTTC.

This chain connects TRBV10-3 to TRBJ1-1, with TRBD1 as a possible D gene (5 bases). In germline, CDR1 is ENHRY, CDR2 SYGVKD. Trimming left V 0 bases short and J 5 bases short, with 22 bases between. This CDR3 has 18 amino acids. DNA for the CDR3: TGTGCCATCAGTGAGTCGGGCTTTTGGGGCCCCATCGGGACTGAAGCTTTCTTT. Translating gives CAISESGFWGPIGTEAFF.

This chain links TRBV18 with TRBJ2-3, with 9 bases lining up with TRBD1. Looked up from germline, CDR1 is KGHSH and CDR2 is LQKENI. Trimming at V came to 6 bases and at J to 2 bases, leaving 6 bases not matched to a gene. The CDR3 has 15 residues. DNA for the CDR3: TGTGCCAGCTCTTGGACAGGGGCCCCCACAGATACGCAGTATTTT. It translates to CASSWTGAPTDTQYF.

This clone was recorded only once. V is TRBV24-1 and J is TRBJ1-2; D may be TRBD1 (6 bases). Per the germline V gene, CDR1 is KGHDR and CDR2 is SFDVKD. The V end lost 3 bases, the J end lost 3 bases, and 13 bases lay between the germline ends. The CDR3 is 15 amino acids. The CDR3 DNA reads TGTGCCACCAGTGATCCCGGGACACGAGACTATGGCTACACCTTC. Encoded protein: CATSDPGTRDYGYTF.